This T cell receptor (beta chain) was found in a study of T cell repertoires in cytomegalovirus infection. Trimming took 7 bases from V and 15 from J; bases not matched to a gene: 13. This CDR3 has 13 amino acids. Germline V gene sequence: CDR1 KGHDR, CDR2 SFDVKD. A word on this clonotype: Its matching antigen is unknown.

Study-wide results and caveats: HLA-C-restricted CMV-specific TCR beta clonotypes were dominant in the ex vivo response. There were carriers of CMV plus the relevant HLA, and cumulative public TCR beta family frequency identified them.

A single record per CDR3 protein comes from TCRdb applying MiXCR to the reads. The sample yields about 920,000 distinct CDR3 sequences, about 33% seen once. J is TRBJ2-1 and V is TRBV24-1, with 8 bases matching TRBD2. The specimen was cultured CD8+ T cells from PBMCs, collected from culture after CMV antigen stimulation. This TCR was recovered from a human donor in good health (CMV status not recorded). Some clones in this sample may be carry-over from other donors' samples. The CDR3 nucleotides read TGTGCCACCAGGCGGGGGGACGAAAAGGTTGGGTTCTTC. Protein: CATRRGDEKVGFF.